What follows is one TCR beta chain and its context. What it binds is unknown. The data stem from a study of T cell responses to AZD1222 COVID-19 vaccine. Germline V lookup: CDR1 MDHEN, CDR2 SYDVKM. The CDR3 covers 17 residues. Trimming at V came to 5 bases and at J to 0 bases, leaving 9 bases not matched to a gene. Method: immunoSEQ multiplex PCR; TCRdb's copy keeps in-frame clones and lacks some. The sample comprises 75,000 to 90,000 clones, roughly 90% of which are singletons, and about 5.2% rests with the top ten. Regarding the study as a whole: Nearly half of spike-specific TCRs reportedly go after variant regions that carry no mutations. There were repertoire samples only from the period after the peak T cell response.

Sequences were derived from peripheral blood, sampled on day 0 of AZD1222 vaccination. The TCR was taken from an adult in good health. This chain links TRBV28 with TRBJ2-3, with TRBD1 matching 9 bases. In DNA, the CDR3 is TGTGCCAGCAGTGCTACCTCTGGACAGGGGAGCACAGATACGCAGTATTTT. This sequence encodes CASSATSGQGSTDTQYF.